The sequence of this T cell receptor (beta chain) was determined in a study (dated by TCRdb to between 2020 and 2023). This clone was recorded once. This receptor's antigen is unknown. Base-call qualities are not available, and no considerably larger clone is one nucleotide away. The CDR3, from cysteine to phenylalanine, totals 16 residues. Just CDR3 DNA is preserved here, 48 bases in frame from base 1. Germline trimming amounts to 9 bases on V and 4 bases on J, with 12 as the count of junction bases outside the gene matches. In the germline V gene (reference sequence), CDR1 corresponds to LNHDA and CDR2 to SQIVND. Here is what the overall study found, with its caveats: Further investigation, including longitudinal sampling and assessment of a control group, is stated by the authors to be required.

TCR beta chain repertoires were profiled by survey-level sequencing on the immunoSEQ platform. The authors' analysis ran thus. Repertoire diversity was quantified by the inverse Simpson index, and CDR3 amino acid length spectratypes and V-J pairing frequencies were compared. TCR beta CDR3 sequences were matched against VDJdb to annotate clonotypes specific to SARS-CoV-2, CMV, influenza A and EBV. TCRdb retrieved this table from immuneACCESS and kept in-frame rearrangements only. Not all clones are present; in checked studies, unresolved V genes account for under half, and no reason is known for the remainder. D and trimming come from the DNA, and the V and J calls and clone size come from that table. The sample table records roughly 68,000 clones; around 95% of these occur just once. The top ten hold roughly 4.5% of the sample. PBMCs were isolated from peripheral blood, and TCR beta sequencing was performed on genomic DNA from unsorted PBMCs.

Recombination joined TRBV19 with TRBJ2-1; 10 junctional bases match TRBD2. The sequence came from a man aged 35-49 years with rheumatoid arthritis. Input material: PBMCs. In nucleotide form, the sequence is TGTGCCAGCCTAGCTAGCGGTAGCGGGAGGTACAATGAGCAGTTCTTC. It encodes CASLASGSGRYNEQFF.